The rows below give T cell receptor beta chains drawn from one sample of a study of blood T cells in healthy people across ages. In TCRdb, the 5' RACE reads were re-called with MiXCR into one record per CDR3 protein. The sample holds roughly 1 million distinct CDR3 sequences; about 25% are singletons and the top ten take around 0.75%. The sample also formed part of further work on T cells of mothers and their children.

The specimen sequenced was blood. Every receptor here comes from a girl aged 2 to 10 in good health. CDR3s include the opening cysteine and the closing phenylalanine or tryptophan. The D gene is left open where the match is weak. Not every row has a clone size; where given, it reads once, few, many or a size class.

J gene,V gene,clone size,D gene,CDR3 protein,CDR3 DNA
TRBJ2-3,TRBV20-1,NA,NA,CSARPFTQYF,TGCAGTGCTAGACCTTTCACGCAGTATTTT
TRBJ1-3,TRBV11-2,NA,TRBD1,CASSIQGANTIYF,TGTGCCAGCAGCATACAGGGGGCGAACACCATATATTTT
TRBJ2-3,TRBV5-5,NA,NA,CASSLRGGGDADTQYF,TGTGCCAGCAGCTTGAGAGGGGGAGGGGACGCAGATACGCAGTATTTT
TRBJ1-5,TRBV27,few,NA,CASSEKLGRIHQPQHF,TGTGCCAGCAGCGAAAAGTTGGGACGGATACATCAGCCCCAGCATTTT
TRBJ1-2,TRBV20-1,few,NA,CSAREQRNYGYTF,TGCAGTGCTAGAGAACAGCGCAACTATGGCTACACCTTC
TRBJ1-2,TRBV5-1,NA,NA,CASTGTTTNYGYTF,TGCGCCAGCACCGGGACAACCACCAACTATGGCTACACCTTC
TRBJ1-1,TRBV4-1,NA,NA,CASSQRTDLEAFF,TGCGCCAGCAGCCAAAGGACAGACCTTGAAGCTTTCTTT
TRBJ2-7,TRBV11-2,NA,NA,CASASDGSLYEQYF,TGTGCCAGCGCCTCGGACGGATCTCTCTACGAGCAGTACTTC
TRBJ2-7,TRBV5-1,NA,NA,CASSLAGSGYPYEQYF,TGCGCCAGCAGCTTGGCGGGAAGCGGCTACCCCTACGAGCAGTACTTC
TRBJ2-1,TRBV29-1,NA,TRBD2,CSDLSGAHYNEQFF,TGCAGCGACCTTAGCGGGGCCCACTACAATGAGCAGTTCTTC
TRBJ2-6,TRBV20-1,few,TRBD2,CSVARLAGEVGANVLTF,TGCAGTGTCGCTCGACTAGCGGGAGAAGTTGGAGCCAACGTCCTGACTTTC
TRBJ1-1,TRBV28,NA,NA,CASSLTGRAVTEAFF,TGTGCCAGCAGTTTAACTGGGCGGGCGGTCACTGAAGCTTTCTTT
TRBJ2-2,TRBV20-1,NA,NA,CSARPPSTGELFF,TGCAGCGCTCGCCCACCAAGCACCGGGGAGCTGTTTTTT
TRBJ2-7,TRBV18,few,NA,CASSPTDQLTYEQYF,TGTGCCAGCTCACCCACGGACCAGTTGACCTACGAGCAGTACTTC
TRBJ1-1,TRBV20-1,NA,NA,CSASPYSGNTEAFF,TGCAGTGCTAGCCCTTATTCCGGGAACACTGAAGCTTTCTTT
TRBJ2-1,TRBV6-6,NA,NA,CASSYSHEQFF,TGTGCCAGCAGTTACTCCCATGAGCAGTTCTTC
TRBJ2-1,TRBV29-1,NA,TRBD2,CSGGAGGSYNEQFF,TGCAGTGGCGGGGCGGGGGGCTCCTACAATGAGCAGTTCTTC
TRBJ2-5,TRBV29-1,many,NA,CSVGRPQETQYF,TGCAGCGTTGGTCGTCCCCAAGAGACCCAGTACTTC
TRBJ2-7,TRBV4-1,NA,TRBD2,CASSKYRLAGYEQYF,TGCGCCAGCAGCAAATATAGACTAGCGGGTTACGAGCAGTACTTC
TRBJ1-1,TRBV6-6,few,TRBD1,CASSLTGQGASEAFF,TGTGCCAGCTCCTTAACGGGACAGGGGGCCTCTGAAGCTTTCTTT
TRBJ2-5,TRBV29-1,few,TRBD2,CSVELAGGETQYF,TGCAGCGTTGAACTAGCGGGAGGAGAGACCCAGTACTTC
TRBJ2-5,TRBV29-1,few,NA,CSVQASETQYF,TGCAGCGTTCAAGCTAGTGAGACCCAGTACTTC
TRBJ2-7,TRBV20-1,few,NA,CSARDKLPPEQYF,TGCAGTGCTAGAGATAAGCTTCCCCCGGAGCAGTACTTC
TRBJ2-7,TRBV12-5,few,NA,CASGLGGYEQYF,TGTGCTAGTGGTTTAGGGGGCTACGAGCAGTACTTC
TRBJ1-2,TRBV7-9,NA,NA,CATRVGSLYGYTF,TGTGCCACTAGGGTTGGATCTCTCTATGGCTACACCTTC
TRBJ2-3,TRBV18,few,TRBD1,CASSLWRTGGEGVTDTQYF,TGTGCCAGCTCCCTATGGAGGACAGGGGGCGAAGGTGTAACAGATACGCAGTATTTT
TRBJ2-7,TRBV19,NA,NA,CASSTVGNEQYF,TGTGCCAGTAGTACCGTCGGTAACGAGCAGTACTTC
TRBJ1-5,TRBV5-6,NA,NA,CASSLYETEINQPQHF,TGTGCCAGCAGCTTGTATGAGACGGAGATAAATCAGCCCCAGCATTTT
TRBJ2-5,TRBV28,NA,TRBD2,CASSPPGTRDPERFF,TGTGCCAGCAGCCCACCCGGGACTAGGGACCCAGAGCGGTTCTTC
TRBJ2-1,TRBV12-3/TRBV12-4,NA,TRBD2,CASSWTSGGAVAEQFF,TGTGCCAGCAGCTGGACTAGCGGGGGGGCCGTGGCTGAGCAGTTCTTC
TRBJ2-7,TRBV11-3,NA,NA,CASSFAQEPIYSYEQYF,TGTGCCAGCAGCTTCGCCCAGGAGCCTATTTACTCCTACGAGCAGTACTTC
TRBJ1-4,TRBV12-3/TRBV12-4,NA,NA,CASIGQLATNEKLFF,TGTGCCAGCATAGGCCAGCTTGCAACTAATGAAAAACTGTTTTTT
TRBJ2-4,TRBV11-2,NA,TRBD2,CASSKRNGTSGKWAKNIQYF,TGTGCCAGTTCTAAGAGGAACGGGACTAGCGGGAAATGGGCCAAAAACATTCAGTACTTC
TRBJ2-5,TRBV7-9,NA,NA,CASRPKGLSESAQYF,TGTGCCAGCAGACCCAAAGGACTGTCCGAGTCGGCCCAGTACTTC
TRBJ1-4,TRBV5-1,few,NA,CASSSRAEGSEKLFF,TGCGCCAGCAGTTCGAGGGCTGAAGGTAGTGAAAAACTGTTTTTT
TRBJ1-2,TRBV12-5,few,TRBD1,CASGSPQDRVKYGYTF,TGTGCTAGTGGTTCCCCCCAGGACAGGGTAAAGTATGGCTACACCTTC